Each of the 27 T cell receptor beta chains below was sequenced from the same sample in a study of blood T cell repertoires in COVID-19. Sequencing used immunoSEQ multiplex PCR; TCRdb keeps in-frame clones, though not all of them. The repertoire holds about 340,000 clones, with about 90% as singletons. Sequences were obtained from peripheral blood. These receptors originate from a woman between 18 and 29 years old who had recovered from COVID-19.

The chain couples TRBV27 to TRBJ2-1; tentative D call: TRBD2 (6 bases). From germline, CDR1 is MNHEY and CDR2 SMNVEV (reference sequence). V was shortened by 4 bases and J by 2 bases, with 12 bases between the two germline ends. The CDR3 length is 15 residues. The CDR3 bases are TGTGCCAGCAGTTCACTTAGCGGAACCTACAATGAGCAGTTCTTC. Translation: CASSSLSGTYNEQFF.

The J gene is TRBJ1-5, the V gene TRBV12-3 or TRBV12-4; D ambiguous. Trimming pared 3 bases from V and 4 bases from J, leaving 7 bases between. The CDR3 is 13 residues long. CDR3 nucleotide sequence: TGTGCCAGCAGTTTTTCCGAGAATCAGCCCCAGCATTTT. This sequence encodes CASSFSENQPQHF.

V gene TRBV18 combines with J gene TRBJ1-3; D is unclear. The germline V and J ends were trimmed by 2 bases and 3 bases, with 14 bases remaining between them. Germline V gives CDR1 KGHSH, CDR2 LQKENI. The CDR3 has 16 residues. CDR3 sequence: CASSPKFQQYGNTIYF. The CDR3 bases are TGTGCCAGCTCACCAAAATTTCAACAGTATGGAAACACCATATATTTT.

This clone is a singleton in its sample. The rearrangement links TRBV5-6 to TRBJ2-7, with D unclear. V shed 4 bases and J shed 0 bases, with 11 bases lying between them. Germline V lookup: CDR1 SGHDT, CDR2 YYEEEE. This CDR3 has 14 amino acids. The CDR3 loop is CASSPRPSSYEQYV. DNA of the CDR3: TGTGCCAGCAGCCCTAGGCCCAGCTCCTACGAGCAGTACGTC.

The count of this clone is one. This chain joins TRBV19 and TRBJ2-1; possibly TRBD1 for D (6 bases). Trimming took off 5 bases at V and 6 bases at J, with 14 bases between the two ends. CDR1 LNHDA and CDR2 SQIVND come from the germline V gene (reference sequence). The CDR3 is 14 residues long. The DNA of the CDR3 is TGTGCCAGTAGTGTTGGGGGCGCGGCCAATGAGCAGTTCTTC. Its translation is CASSVGGAANEQFF.

V is TRBV11-3 and J is TRBJ1-3, with TRBD1 as a possible D gene (5 bases). Trimming shortened V by 2 bases and J by 3 bases, and 17 bases separated the two germline ends. The CDR3 is 17 amino acids. The germline V gene has CDR1 SGHNT and CDR2 YENEEA. DNA of the CDR3: TGTGCCAGCAGCTTATGGGGCAGACAGAAAATTGGAAACACCATATATTTT. It specifies CASSLWGRQKIGNTIYF.

The rearrangement joins TRBV24-1 to TRBJ1-3; tentative D call: TRBD1 (6 bases). Trimming pared 3 bases from V and 0 bases from J, leaving 11 bases between. Germline V gene data show CDR1 as KGHDR and CDR2 as SFDVKD. The CDR3 totals 16 residues. The CDR3 loop reads CATSDNKDSSGNTIYF. CDR3 bases: TGTGCCACCAGTGATAACAAGGACAGCTCTGGAAACACCATATATTTT.

CDR3 loop: CASSSSLAGGYNEQFF. CDR3 coding DNA: TGTGCCAGCAGCTCGTCACTAGCGGGAGGATACAATGAGCAGTTCTTC. The V gene is TRBV11-2, the J gene TRBJ2-1, with 12 bases matching TRBD2. This CDR3 is built from 16 residues. Germline loops: CDR1 SGHAT, CDR2 FQNNGV. The trim removed 4 bases at V and 4 bases at J, leaving 5 bases unmatched.

The rearrangement uses TRBV11-2 and TRBJ2-2; D not resolved. Per germline, CDR1 SGHAT and CDR2 FQNNGV. CDR3 length equals 16 residues. V lost 2 bases and J lost 0, with 10 bases in between. The CDR3 DNA is TGTGCCAGCAGCTTAATCTCAGTCTCGAACACCGGGGAGCTGTTTTTT. This codes for CASSLISVSNTGELFF.

The gene calls are TRBV9 and TRBJ1-2, with TRBD1 matching over 9 bases. Germline-derived CDR1 and CDR2 are SGDLS and YYNGEE. Trimming at V came to 4 bases and at J to 8 bases, leaving 12 bases not matched to a gene. The length of the CDR3 is 15 residues. The CDR3 sequence: CASSPNPGQGSGYTF. In DNA, the CDR3 is TGTGCCAGCAGCCCGAATCCGGGACAGGGTAGCGGCTACACCTTC.

The rearrangement links TRBV29-1 to TRBJ2-3; D is unresolved. This CDR3 region has 12 residues. Germline assignment: CDR1 SQVTM and CDR2 ANQGSEA. Trimming took 7 bases from V and 6 from J, leaving 14 bases between them. CDR3 sequence reads: CSASFGLDTQYF. CDR3 coding DNA: TGCAGCGCCTCTTTCGGTTTGGATACGCAGTATTTT.

This clone came up once. This chain joins TRBV7-2 and TRBJ2-2; D is unclear. The germline V and J ends were trimmed by 5 bases and 4 bases, with 14 bases remaining between them. The germline V gene encodes CDR1 SGHTA and CDR2 FQGNSA. The CDR3 consists of 15 residues. The CDR3 nucleotides read TGTGCCAGCAGCCTATGGAGAGGTAGCACCGGGGAGCTGTTTTTT. Residues: CASSLWRGSTGELFF.

The V gene is TRBV27, the J gene TRBJ2-4, with TRBD2 identical over 7 bases. The CDR3 contains 17 residues. The ends lost 5 bases at V and 1 base at J; junction bases unmatched: 11. The V gene's germline CDR1 is MNHEY and CDR2 SMNVEV (reference sequence). CDR3 nucleotides: TGTGCCAGCAGTCGGGTGGGAGGGATCCCCGCCAAAAACATTCAGTACTTC. Amino acid sequence: CASSRVGGIPAKNIQYF.

The chain recombines TRBV27 with TRBJ1-2, with 8 bases fitting TRBD1. V shed 5 bases and J 4 bases; nucleotides not matched to a gene: 9. This CDR3 has 15 residues. In germline, CDR1 is MNHEY, CDR2 SMNVEV (reference sequence). The chain's CDR3 is CASSPSGGGSYGYTF. In DNA form, the CDR3 reads TGTGCCAGCAGTCCTTCAGGGGGCGGGAGCTATGGCTACACCTTC.

The chain links TRBV11-3 to TRBJ2-3; 15 bases agree with TRBD2. The CDR3 spans 19 residues. With 5 bases clipped from V and 2 bases from J, the junction kept 11 bases outside the gene matches. CDR1 and CDR2 (germline): SGHNT, YENEEA. CDR3 coding DNA: TGTGCCAGCAGCACCTGGACTAGCGGGAGGGCCGGTGACACAGATACGCAGTATTTT. It translates to CASSTWTSGRAGDTDTQYF.

This clone was counted once. V and J are TRBV9 and TRBJ2-7; D is possibly TRBD2 (6 bases). Germline V gene data show CDR1 as SGDLS and CDR2 as YYNGEE. V was trimmed by 7 bases and J by 4 bases, leaving 21 bases between them. The CDR3 extends over 15 amino acids. Here the CDR3 reads CASGRLSGRLYEQYV. The CDR3 DNA follows: TGTGCCAGCGGGAGACTCAGCGGGCGACTTTACGAGCAGTACGTC.

CDR3 bases: TGTGCCAGCAGCAGCGGGAGGGATCACGGGGAGCTGTTTTTT. It specifies CASSSGRDHGELFF. V and J are TRBV11-2 and TRBJ2-2; TRBD2 matches 10 bases. V shed 5 bases and J 7 bases; nucleotides not matched to a gene: 4. CDR3 length equals 14 residues. Germline V lookup: CDR1 SGHAT, CDR2 FQNNGV.

This clone has a handful of counts. This chain uses TRBV19 with TRBJ1-5; weak D call: TRBD1 (5 bases). CDR1 is LNHDA, CDR2 SQIVND, per germline (reference sequence). This CDR3 is built from 18 residues. The V gene lost 7 bases and the J gene lost 7 bases, with 29 bases spanning the gap. The DNA of the CDR3 is TGTGCCAGTATCACCTTGGGGTATCCAGGGCCGGGCGAGCAGCCCCAGCATTTT. Residues: CASITLGYPGPGEQPQHF.

The chain carries TRBV5-6 and TRBJ2-2; perhaps TRBD1 as D (5 bases). Germline loops: CDR1 SGHDT, CDR2 YYEEEE. This CDR3 contains 13 residues. V lost 4 bases and J lost 8, with 12 bases in between. CDR3 bases: TGTGCCAGCAGCCTGTGGCAGGGAGGGGAGCTGTTTTTT. Translated, it gives CASSLWQGGELFF.

The chain has TRBV20-1 and TRBJ1-1; 8 bases map to TRBD1. V was pared by 3 bases and J by 12 bases, with 6 bases of the junction left unmatched. Looked up from germline, CDR1 is DFQATT and CDR2 is SNEGSKA (reference sequence). This CDR3 spans 11 amino acids. The CDR3: CSASRGLGTFF. In nucleotides, the CDR3 is TGCAGTGCTAGCAGGGGGCTTGGAACTTTCTTT.

This chain joins TRBV5-6 and TRBJ1-2; D is unresolved. The length of the CDR3 is 16 residues. The ends were cut back, 1 base at V and 0 bases at J, with 13 bases in the middle. The germline V gene has CDR1 SGHDT and CDR2 YYEEEE. Here the CDR3 DNA reads TGTGCCAGCAGCTTGAACCGCCAGGCAACTAACTATGGCTACACCTTC. This gives the protein CASSLNRQATNYGYTF.

This clone was seen a single time. The same CDR3 can be traced to other DNA sequences in this sample. The CDR3 reads CAWSLRGDTQYF. For the CDR3, the DNA is TGTGCCTGGAGTCTCCGCGGAGATACGCAGTATTTT. The V call is TRBV30, the J call TRBJ2-3, with D uncertain. Trimming took off 2 bases at V and 5 bases at J, with 8 bases between the two ends. The CDR3 totals 12 residues. Germline CDR1 is GTSNPN and CDR2 is SVGIG (reference sequence).

This clone was recorded a few times. This chain joins TRBV3-1 (or the pseudogene TRBV3-2) and TRBJ2-2, with D possibly being TRBD2 (5 bases). Germline V CDR1 and CDR2: LGHDT, YNNKEL (reference sequence). V gave up 5 bases and J gave up 3 bases, with 13 bases separating them. The CDR3 spans 15 residues. This CDR3 reads CASSSDGSYTGELFF. The CDR3 bases are TGTGCCAGCAGCTCCGATGGGAGCTACACCGGGGAGCTGTTTTTT.

The V call is TRBV7-9, the J call TRBJ1-4; a weak D match, TRBD1 (5 bases). The CDR3 is 16 amino acids. Trimming shortened V by 4 bases and J by 4 bases, and 16 bases separated the two germline ends. Germline V gives CDR1 SEHNR, CDR2 FQNEAQ (reference sequence). CDR3 DNA: TGTGCCAGCAGCTCAGACTTAGGGGCGGATAATGAAAAACTGTTTTTT. Translated: CASSSDLGADNEKLFF. Full variable domain (rest looked up from reference TRBV7-9 and TRBJ1-4): DTGVSQNPRHKITKRGQNVTFRCDPISEHNRLYWYRQTLGQGPEFLTYFQNEAQLEKSRLLSDRFSAERPKGSFSTLEIQRTEQGDSAMYLCASSSDLGADNEKLFFGSGTQLSVL.

The rearrangement links TRBV5-1 to TRBJ2-5; tentatively, D is TRBD2 (5 bases). The CDR3 length is 13 residues. V was clipped by 0 bases and J by 2 bases, with 5 bases between them. The germline V gene encodes CDR1 SGHRS and CDR2 YFSETQ. The CDR3 protein is CASSLVAQETQYF. The CDR3 nucleotides are TGCGCCAGCAGCTTGGTAGCGCAAGAGACCCAGTACTTC.

This CDR3 is CASSPGLAFVSGANVLTF. CDR3 bases: TGTGCCAGCAGCCCTGGACTAGCCTTCGTCTCGGGGGCCAACGTCCTGACTTTC. V usage is TRBV14 and J usage is TRBJ2-6; the match to TRBD2 covers 8 bases. CDR3 size: 18 residues. CDR1 and CDR2 from the germline V gene are SGHDN and FVKESK. The junction had 12 bases not matched to a gene; V was cut back by 4 bases and J by 4 bases.

The chain links TRBV9 to TRBJ2-1, with D tentatively TRBD2 (6 bases). V was clipped by 2 bases and J by 6 bases, with 9 bases between them. The CDR3 loop spans 13 amino acids. Germline CDR1 and CDR2: SGDLS and YYNGEE. CDR3 residues: CASSVSGANEQFF. DNA of the CDR3: TGTGCCAGCAGCGTTTCGGGAGCCAATGAGCAGTTCTTC.